This TCR beta chain was documented in a study of response to subunit inactivated influenza vaccine. TCRdb processed the RT-PCR reads anew with MiXCR; each CDR3 protein has one entry. The repertoire holds 500,000 or so distinct CDR3 sequences, with 16% as singletons. The CDR3 length is 14 residues. Trimming cost V 2 bases and J 7 bases, with 11 bases left between them. CDR1 and CDR2 (germline): KGHSH, LQKENI. General observations from the study: T cells newly recruited by each seasonal influenza vaccination are few, the authors suggested.

On this clonotype itself: Its antigen is not known.

The rearrangement joins TRBV18 to TRBJ1-4, with D hard to call. The specimen was CD4+ T cells sorted from PBMCs, collected less than 30 months after vaccination. The clonotype was recovered from a man aged 45-69 years who received an inactivated influenza vaccine. CDR3 sequence (DNA): TGTGCCAGCTCACCATACGGTAGCTTTGAAAAACTGTTTTTT. This gives the protein CASSPYGSFEKLFF.